This entry concerns a single T cell receptor beta chain. The sample is drawn from a study of blood T cell repertoires in COVID-19. Study-wide background: In each case, the material was cDNA or gDNA derived from T cells, B-cell-depleted T cells, or PBMCs.

Trimming removed 4 bases at V and 1 base at J, with 13 bases between. CDR1 is LGHDT, CDR2 YNNKEL, per germline (reference sequence). This CDR3 comprises 15 residues. The protocol was immunoSEQ multiplex PCR, while the TCRdb copy is restricted to in-frame clones and leaves out a portion. Of a few hundred thousand clones in the sample, roughly 91% were seen once. The V and J genes are TRBV3-1 (or the pseudogene TRBV3-2) and TRBJ1-2, with no clear D. This sequence originates from a woman aged 30 to 39 with COVID-19, enrolled during active disease. Sequencing used peripheral blood. DNA for the CDR3: TGTGCCAGCAGCCGAAAACTCAGGCTTAACTATGGCTACACCTTC. It codes for CASSRKLRLNYGYTF.